This T cell receptor beta chain comes out of a study of blood T cells in healthy people across ages. Alongside a J-beta primer mix, a sample-barcoded 5' primer served in a second PCR lasting roughly 6 to 11 cycles. TCRdb ran MiXCR on the 5' RACE reads and lists one entry per CDR3 protein. The table lists about 1,500,000 distinct CDR3 sequences, about 30% of them singletons, with about 7.7% in the top ten. Findings and caveats of the study: Getting older went along with TCR beta diversity per million T cells dropping roughly linearly.

About this clonotype itself: What it binds is unknown.

Per the germline V gene, CDR1 is SGHAT and CDR2 is FQNNGV. This CDR3 spans 15 amino acids. With 3 bases removed from V and 6 bases from J, the gap between germline ends came to 15 bases. Input material: blood. The clonotype comes from a woman aged 25 to 39 in good health. This chain joins TRBV11-2 and TRBJ2-1, with D perhaps matching TRBD1 or TRBD2 (5 bases each). The CDR3 reads CASSFRDRGGNEQFF. The CDR3 DNA is TGTGCCAGCAGCTTTCGGGATAGGGGCGGCAATGAGCAGTTCTTC.